The present T cell receptor (beta chain) was sequenced within a study of blood T cell repertoires in COVID-19. About the study: Material from acute and convalescent COVID-19 was sourced from the United States, Italy and Spain. T cells, B-cell-depleted T cells, or PBMCs provided the cDNA or gDNA that served as material.

This clone was found once. Authors' processing steps: Amplifying reference gene primers gave estimates of nucleated cell counts. The method was immunoSEQ multiplex PCR; TCRdb's version includes in-frame clones alone and lacks a portion of them. For V, J and clone size, that table is used; D and trimming come from the DNA. The profile shows under 85,000 clones, about 91% of them singletons. CDR1 is GTSNPN, CDR2 SVGIG, per germline (reference sequence). The CDR3 totals 18 residues. The J segment lost 3 bases and the V segment lost 0 bases, leaving 9 bases of the junction unmatched. This TCR was sampled from a man aged 70-80 years with active or convalescent COVID-19. Input material: peripheral blood. This chain uses TRBV30 with TRBJ2-6; 9 nucleotides match TRBD1. The CDR3 region has the DNA TGTGCCTGGAGTGTCAGGACAGGGGATTTTCGTGGGGCCAACGTCCTGACTTTC. It codes for CAWSVRTGDFRGANVLTF.